The next 14 T cell receptor beta chains were all read from a single sample in a study of response to subunit inactivated influenza vaccine. Using its own MiXCR run on the RT-PCR reads, TCRdb lists one record per CDR3 protein. The sample has 550,000 to 800,000 distinct CDR3 sequences; approximately 13% are singletons. The material sequenced was PBMCs from blood, taken 14 to 15 days before vaccination. These receptors were obtained from a middle-aged man who received an inactivated influenza vaccine.

J is TRBJ1-6 and V is TRBV6-1; maybe TRBD1 (5 bases). V was cut by 8 bases and J by 7 bases, with 12 bases left in between. Germline V gene data show CDR1 as MNHNS and CDR2 as SASEGT. CDR3 length: 13 residues. CDR3 residues: CASSGRTNSPLHF. The CDR3 DNA reads TGTGCCAGCTCGGGACGGACCAATTCACCCCTCCACTTT.

This clonotype was found a few times. The chain links TRBV12-3 or TRBV12-4 to TRBJ1-6; 7 nucleotides align to TRBD1. The CDR3 extends over 14 amino acids. J lost 8 bases, V lost 5 bases, and 6 bases had no gene match. This CDR3 reads CASSHGTEYSPLHF. The CDR3, as DNA: TGTGCCAGCAGTCACGGGACAGAGTATTCACCCCTCCACTTT.

Ten or more counts support this clonotype. The chain recombines TRBV11-2 with TRBJ2-1; 10 bases align to TRBD2. Germline-derived CDR1 and CDR2 are SGHAT and FQNNGV. This CDR3 has 16 residues. J lost 4 bases, V lost 3 bases, and 6 bases had no gene match. CDR3: CASSFLQRGGYNEQFF. The CDR3 region has the DNA TGTGCCAGCAGCTTCCTCCAGCGGGGGGGATACAATGAGCAGTTCTTC.

The sample holds a few counts of this clonotype. V gene TRBV12-3 or TRBV12-4 combines with J gene TRBJ2-1; D call uncertain. This CDR3 has 15 amino acids. Trimming left V 1 base short and J 8 bases short, with 15 bases between. The CDR3 loop is CASSLGQSNWDEQFF. The CDR3 coding sequence is TGTGCCAGCAGTTTAGGCCAGAGCAACTGGGATGAGCAGTTCTTC.

J is TRBJ1-1 and V is TRBV6-1; perhaps TRBD1 as D (5 bases). CDR1 MNHNS and CDR2 SASEGT come from the germline V gene. Trimming removed 6 bases at V and 3 bases at J, with 5 bases between. This CDR3 has 11 residues. The chain's CDR3 is CASRQDTEAFF. The CDR3 DNA reads as TGTGCCAGCAGACAGGACACTGAAGCTTTCTTT.

This clonotype was recorded many times. The chain is built from TRBV7-2 and TRBJ2-7; D is unclear. The V end was cut by 2 bases, the J end by 4 bases, with 15 bases between. The CDR3 runs to 15 residues. From germline, CDR1 is SGHTA and CDR2 FQGNSA. The CDR3 here is CASSLTLFRNYEQYF. Written as DNA, the CDR3 is TGTGCCAGCAGCTTAACTCTTTTCAGAAATTACGAGCAGTACTTC. The full variable domain, completed using reference TRBV7-2 and TRBJ2-7, is GAGVSQSPSNKVTEKGKDVELRCDPISGHTALYWYRQSLGQGLEFLIYFQGNSAPDKSGLPSDRFSAERTGGSVSTLTIQRTQQEDSAVYLCASSLTLFRNYEQYFGPGTRLTVT.

In the case of this clonotype: A much larger clone lies one base from this, so it may be a read error. V gene TRBV5-1 combines with J gene TRBJ2-5, with 9 bases lining up with TRBD1. Germline CDR1 reads SGHRS; CDR2 reads YFSETQ. The CDR3 extends over 14 amino acids. CDR3 coding DNA: TGCGCCAGCAACTTGCCGGGACAGGGTGAGACCCAGTACTTC. Translated: CASNLPGQGETQYF.

The J gene is TRBJ2-1, the V gene TRBV27, with 9 bases lining up with TRBD1. This CDR3 has 14 residues. Looked up from germline, CDR1 is MNHEY and CDR2 is SMNVEV (reference sequence). J was trimmed by 7 bases and V by 4 bases; bases with no gene match: 5. The CDR3, as DNA: TGTGCCAGCAGTTGGACAGGGGTAAGGAATGAGCAGTTCTTC. Translation: CASSWTGVRNEQFF.

This clonotype was seen a few times. The gene calls are TRBV30 and TRBJ2-7; weak D call: TRBD1 (8 bases). With 3 bases removed from V and 0 bases from J, the gap between germline ends came to 12 bases. Germline V gene sequence: CDR1 GTSNPN, CDR2 SVGIG (reference sequence). The CDR3 is made up of 14 amino acids. CDR3: CAWSYRGGSYEQYF. The CDR3, as DNA: TGTGCCTGGAGCTACAGGGGGGGCTCCTACGAGCAGTACTTC.

This clonotype was observed at least ten times. The genes are TRBV4-1 and TRBJ1-2; 7 bases line up with TRBD1. The junction had 21 bases not matched to a gene; V was cut back by 4 bases and J by 4 bases. The CDR3 length is 19 residues. Per germline, CDR1 MGHRA and CDR2 YSYEKL. CDR3 sequence (DNA): TGCGCCAGCAGCCGAGAGACAGGGTCGGGGAGCAGTATATTCTATGGCTACACCTTC. It translates to CASSRETGSGSSIFYGYTF.

The chain recombines TRBV27 with TRBJ2-1; 11 bases are a match to TRBD1. The V gene end was trimmed by 8 bases and the J gene end by 7 bases; junction bases not matched to a gene: 7. The CDR3 length is 14 residues. Germline CDR1 reads MNHEY; CDR2 reads SMNVEV (reference sequence). The chain's CDR3 is CASDLRDRGNEQFF. The CDR3 region has the DNA TGTGCCAGCGACCTCCGGGACAGGGGGAATGAGCAGTTCTTC.

In its sample, this clonotype was seen many times. The V gene is TRBV10-3, the J gene TRBJ2-1; the match to TRBD2 covers 12 bases. Germline V lookup: CDR1 ENHRY, CDR2 SYGVKD. J was trimmed by 4 bases and V by 6 bases; bases with no gene match: 7. This CDR3 comprises 16 residues. The CDR3, as DNA: TGTGCCATCAGCGGGACTAGCGGGTCCATGTACAATGAGCAGTTCTTC. Residues: CAISGTSGSMYNEQFF.

The J gene is TRBJ2-3, the V gene TRBV7-2; 7 bases agree with TRBD2. Germline lookup yields CDR1 SGHTA and CDR2 FQGNSA. The CDR3 covers 16 residues. V trimming: 2 bases; J trimming: 2 bases; junction bases outside the gene matches: 7. CDR3 sequence: CASSLTRGTTTDTQYF. In nucleotides, the CDR3 is TGTGCCAGCAGCTTAACCCGCGGGACTACCACAGATACGCAGTATTTT. Looking up the rest from reference TRBV7-2 and TRBJ2-3 gives the full variable domain: GAGVSQSPSNKVTEKGKDVELRCDPISGHTALYWYRQSLGQGLEFLIYFQGNSAPDKSGLPSDRFSAERTGGSVSTLTIQRTQQEDSAVYLCASSLTRGTTTDTQYFGPGTRLTVL.

This clonotype has more than one count but fewer than ten. The chain has TRBV7-2 and TRBJ2-1; tentative D call: TRBD1 (5 bases). The CDR3 is made up of 15 amino acids. Germline CDR1 SGHTA, CDR2 FQGNSA. Trimming shortened V by 5 bases and J by 3 bases, and 14 bases separated the two germline ends. Written as DNA, the CDR3 is TGTGCCAGCAGCAGGGGTCTAGTAAGCTACAATGAGCAGTTCTTC. This encodes CASSRGLVSYNEQFF.